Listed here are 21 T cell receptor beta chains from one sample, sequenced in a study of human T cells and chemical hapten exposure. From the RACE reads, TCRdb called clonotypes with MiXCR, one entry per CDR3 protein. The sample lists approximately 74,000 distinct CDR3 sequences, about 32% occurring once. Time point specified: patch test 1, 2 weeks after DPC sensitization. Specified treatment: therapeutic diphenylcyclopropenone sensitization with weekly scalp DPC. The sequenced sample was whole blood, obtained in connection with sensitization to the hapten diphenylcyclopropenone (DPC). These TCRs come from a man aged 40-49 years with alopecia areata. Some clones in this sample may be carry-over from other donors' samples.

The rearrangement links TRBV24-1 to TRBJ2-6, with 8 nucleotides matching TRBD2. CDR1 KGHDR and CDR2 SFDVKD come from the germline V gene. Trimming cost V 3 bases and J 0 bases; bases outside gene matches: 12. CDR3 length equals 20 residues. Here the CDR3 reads CATSDPSGGGAGSGANVLTF. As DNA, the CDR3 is TGTGCCACCAGTGATCCCTCCGGGGGGGGGGCCGGCTCTGGGGCCAACGTCCTGACTTTC.

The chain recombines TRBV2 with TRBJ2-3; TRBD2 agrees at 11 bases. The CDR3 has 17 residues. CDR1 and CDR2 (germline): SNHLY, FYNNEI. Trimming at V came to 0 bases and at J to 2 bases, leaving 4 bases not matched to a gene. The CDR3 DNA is TGTGCCAGCAGTGAAGCCCCACTAGCGGGAGACACAGATACGCAGTATTTT. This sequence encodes CASSEAPLAGDTDTQYF.

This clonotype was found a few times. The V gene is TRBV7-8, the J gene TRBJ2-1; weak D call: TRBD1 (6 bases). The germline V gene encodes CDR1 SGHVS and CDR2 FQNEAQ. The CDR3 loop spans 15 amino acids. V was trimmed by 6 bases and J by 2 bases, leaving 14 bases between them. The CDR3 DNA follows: TGTGCCAGCAGGCCCTACAGGGATCCCTACAATGAGCAGTTCTTC. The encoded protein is CASRPYRDPYNEQFF.

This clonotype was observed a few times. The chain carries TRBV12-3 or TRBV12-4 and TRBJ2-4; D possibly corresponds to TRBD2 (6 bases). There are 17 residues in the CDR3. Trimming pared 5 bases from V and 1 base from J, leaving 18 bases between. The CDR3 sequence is CASSATRDFKAKNIQYF. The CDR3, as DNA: TGTGCCAGCAGTGCCACCCGGGACTTCAAGGCCAAAAACATTCAGTACTTC.

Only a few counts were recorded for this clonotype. The CDR3: CASSHGPSYEQYF. The CDR3 DNA is TGTGCCAGCAGCCACGGACCCTCCTACGAGCAGTACTTC. The V and J genes are TRBV3-1 and TRBJ2-7; D is undetermined. CDR1 LGHDT and CDR2 YNNKEL come from the germline V gene (reference sequence). With 3 bases removed from V and 0 bases from J, the gap between germline ends came to 6 bases. The CDR3 has 13 residues.

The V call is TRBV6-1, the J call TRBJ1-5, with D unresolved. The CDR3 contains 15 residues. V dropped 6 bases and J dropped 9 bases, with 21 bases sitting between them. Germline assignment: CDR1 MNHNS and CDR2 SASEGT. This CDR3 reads CASRESTSPSLPQHF. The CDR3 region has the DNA TGTGCCAGCAGAGAATCGACCTCCCCAAGTTTGCCCCAGCATTTT.

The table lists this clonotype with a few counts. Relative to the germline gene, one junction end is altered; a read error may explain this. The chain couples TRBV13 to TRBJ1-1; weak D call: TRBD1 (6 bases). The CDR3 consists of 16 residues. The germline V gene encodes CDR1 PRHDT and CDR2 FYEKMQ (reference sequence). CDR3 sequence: CASSSGQYKGNPEAFF. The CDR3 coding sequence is TGTGCCAGCAGCTCCGGACAGTATAAGGGGAACCCTGAAGCTTTCTTT.

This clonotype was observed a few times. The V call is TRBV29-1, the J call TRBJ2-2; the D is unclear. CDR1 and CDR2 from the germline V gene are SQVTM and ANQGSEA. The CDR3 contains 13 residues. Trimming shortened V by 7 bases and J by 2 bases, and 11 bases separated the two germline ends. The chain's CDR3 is CSAHTSNTGELFF. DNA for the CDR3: TGCAGCGCTCATACCAGTAACACCGGGGAGCTGTTTTTT.

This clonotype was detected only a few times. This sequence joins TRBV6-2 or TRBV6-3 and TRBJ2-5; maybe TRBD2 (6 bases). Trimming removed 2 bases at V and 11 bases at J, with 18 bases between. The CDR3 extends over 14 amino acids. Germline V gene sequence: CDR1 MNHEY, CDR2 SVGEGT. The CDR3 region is CASSYGSGPKGQYF. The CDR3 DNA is TGTGCCAGCAGTTACGGTAGCGGTCCCAAGGGTCAGTACTTC.

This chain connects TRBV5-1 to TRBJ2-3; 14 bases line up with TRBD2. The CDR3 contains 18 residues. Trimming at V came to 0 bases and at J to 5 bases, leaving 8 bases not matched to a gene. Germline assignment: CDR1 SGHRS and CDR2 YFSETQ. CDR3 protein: CASSLDGTSGSSKDTQYF. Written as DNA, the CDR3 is TGCGCCAGCAGCTTGGACGGGACTAGCGGGAGTAGTAAAGATACGCAGTATTTT.

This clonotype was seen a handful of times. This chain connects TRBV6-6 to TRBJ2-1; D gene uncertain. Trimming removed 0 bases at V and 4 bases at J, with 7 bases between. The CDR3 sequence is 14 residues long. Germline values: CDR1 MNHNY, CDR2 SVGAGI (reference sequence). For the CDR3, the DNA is TGTGCCAGCAGTTACTCGAGTGAATACAATGAGCAGTTCTTC. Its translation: CASSYSSEYNEQFF.

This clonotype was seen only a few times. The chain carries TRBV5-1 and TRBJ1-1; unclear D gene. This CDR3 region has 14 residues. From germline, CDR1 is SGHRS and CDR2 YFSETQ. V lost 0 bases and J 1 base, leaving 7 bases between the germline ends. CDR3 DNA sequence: TGCGCCAGCAGCTTGGGGCACCCGAACACTGAAGCTTTCTTT. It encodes CASSLGHPNTEAFF.

This CDR3 reads CASSASSPPYEQYF. DNA for the CDR3: TGTGCCAGCAGTGCTAGCTCACCTCCCTACGAGCAGTACTTC. This chain links TRBV6-1 with TRBJ2-7; maybe TRBD2 (5 bases). The length of the CDR3 is 14 residues. V dropped 4 bases and J dropped 2 bases, with 12 bases sitting between them. Germline V lookup: CDR1 MNHNS, CDR2 SASEGT.

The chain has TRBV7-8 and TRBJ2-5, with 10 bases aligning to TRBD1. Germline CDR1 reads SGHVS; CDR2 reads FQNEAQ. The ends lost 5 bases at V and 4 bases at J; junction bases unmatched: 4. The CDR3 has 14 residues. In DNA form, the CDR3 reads TGTGCCAGCAGCCTGACAGGGGGCCCAGAGACCCAGTACTTC. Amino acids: CASSLTGGPETQYF. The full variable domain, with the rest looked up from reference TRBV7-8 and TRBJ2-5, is GAGVSQSPRYKVAKRGQDVALRCDPISGHVSLFWYQQALGQGPEFLTYFQNEAQLDKSGLPSDRFFAERPEGSVSTLKIQRTQQEDSAVYLCASSLTGGPETQYFGPGTRLLVL.

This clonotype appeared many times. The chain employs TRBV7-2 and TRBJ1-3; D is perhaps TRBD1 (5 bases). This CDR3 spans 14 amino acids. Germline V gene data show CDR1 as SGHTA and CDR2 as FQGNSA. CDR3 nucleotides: TGTGCAGAAGGGGAGGAATGGTCCGGAAACACCATATATTTT. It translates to CAEGEEWSGNTIYF.

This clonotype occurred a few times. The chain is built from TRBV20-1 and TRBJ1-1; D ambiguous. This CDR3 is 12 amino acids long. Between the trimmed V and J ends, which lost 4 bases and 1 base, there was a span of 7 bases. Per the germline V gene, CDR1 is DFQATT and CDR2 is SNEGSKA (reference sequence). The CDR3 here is CSAIRGNTEAFF. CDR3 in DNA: TGCAGTGCTATACGGGGGAACACTGAAGCTTTCTTT.

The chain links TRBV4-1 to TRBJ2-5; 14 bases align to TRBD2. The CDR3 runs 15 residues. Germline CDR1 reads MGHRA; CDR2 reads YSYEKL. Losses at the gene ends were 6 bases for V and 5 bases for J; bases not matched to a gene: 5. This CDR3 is CASRGTSGSGETQYF. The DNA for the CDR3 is TGCGCCAGCAGAGGGACTAGCGGGAGTGGGGAGACCCAGTACTTC.

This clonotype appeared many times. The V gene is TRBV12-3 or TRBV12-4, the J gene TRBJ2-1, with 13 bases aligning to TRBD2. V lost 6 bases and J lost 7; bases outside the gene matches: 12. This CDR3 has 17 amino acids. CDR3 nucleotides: TGTGCCAGCAGCCCGGGACTAGCGGGATTTTCGTATAATGAGCAGTTCTTC. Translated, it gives CASSPGLAGFSYNEQFF.

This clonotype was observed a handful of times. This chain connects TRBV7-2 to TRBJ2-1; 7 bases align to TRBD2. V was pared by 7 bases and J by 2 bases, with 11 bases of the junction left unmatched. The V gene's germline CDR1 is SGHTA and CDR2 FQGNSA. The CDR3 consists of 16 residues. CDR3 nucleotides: TGTGCCAGCACCCCCTGGGCTAGCGGAGCCTACAATGAGCAGTTCTTC. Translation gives CASTPWASGAYNEQFF.

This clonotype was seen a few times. CDR3: CATSKGGAGGETQYF. The CDR3 DNA reads as TGTGCCACCTCTAAGGGGGGGGCCGGCGGAGAGACCCAGTACTTC. The V call is TRBV24-1, the J call TRBJ2-5, with a tentative D call TRBD2 (7 bases). The germline V gene encodes CDR1 KGHDR and CDR2 SFDVKD. The germline V and J ends were trimmed by 9 bases and 4 bases, with 20 bases remaining between them. This CDR3 region has 15 residues.

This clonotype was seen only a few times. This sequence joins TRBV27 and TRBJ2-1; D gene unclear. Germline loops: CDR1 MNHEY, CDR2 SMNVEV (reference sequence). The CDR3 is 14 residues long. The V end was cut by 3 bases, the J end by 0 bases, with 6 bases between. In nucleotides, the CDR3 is TGTGCCAGCAGTTTCCAGTACTCCTACAATGAGCAGTTCTTC. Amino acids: CASSFQYSYNEQFF.